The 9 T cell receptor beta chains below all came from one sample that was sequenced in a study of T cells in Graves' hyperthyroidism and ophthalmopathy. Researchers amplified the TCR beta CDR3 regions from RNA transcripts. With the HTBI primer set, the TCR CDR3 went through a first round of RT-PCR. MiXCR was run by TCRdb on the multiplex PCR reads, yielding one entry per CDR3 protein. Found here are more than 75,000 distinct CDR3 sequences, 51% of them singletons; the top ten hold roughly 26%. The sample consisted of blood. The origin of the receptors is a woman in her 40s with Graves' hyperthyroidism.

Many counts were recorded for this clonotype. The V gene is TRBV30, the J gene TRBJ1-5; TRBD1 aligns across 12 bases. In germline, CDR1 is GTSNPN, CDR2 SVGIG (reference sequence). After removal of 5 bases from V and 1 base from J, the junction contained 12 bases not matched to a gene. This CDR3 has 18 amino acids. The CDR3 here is CAWDPGTGGRGSNQPQHF. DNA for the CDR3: TGTGCCTGGGACCCCGGGACAGGGGGCCGCGGGAGCAATCAGCCCCAGCATTTT.

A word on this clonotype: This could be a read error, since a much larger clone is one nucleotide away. The CDR3 DNA follows: TGTGCCATCACCACGGGTATTACTGAAGCTTTCTTT. Encoded protein: CAITTGITEAFF. The rearrangement uses TRBV10-3 and TRBJ1-1; the D is unclear. The CDR3 extends over 12 amino acids. Trimming left V 7 bases short and J 5 bases short, with 11 bases between. CDR1 is ENHRY and CDR2 is SYGVKD in the germline V gene.

The CDR3 protein is CASSSRTGLETQYF. The CDR3 DNA is TGTGCCAGCAGTTCCCGGACAGGGTTGGAGACCCAGTACTTC. This chain uses TRBV5-5 with TRBJ2-5; TRBD1 matches at 8 bases. Germline CDR1 reads SGHKS; CDR2 reads YYEKEE (reference sequence). This CDR3 is built from 14 residues. The V gene end was trimmed by 5 bases and the J gene end by 5 bases; junction bases not matched to a gene: 8.

CDR3 region: CASSLAGGDTQYF. CDR3 coding DNA: TGTGCCAGCAGTTTAGCGGGGGGGGATACGCAGTATTTT. This chain links TRBV12-3 or TRBV12-4 with TRBJ2-3; 7 bases line up with TRBD2. This CDR3 region has 13 residues. With V trimmed by 0 bases and J by 6 bases, 0 bases remained unmatched.

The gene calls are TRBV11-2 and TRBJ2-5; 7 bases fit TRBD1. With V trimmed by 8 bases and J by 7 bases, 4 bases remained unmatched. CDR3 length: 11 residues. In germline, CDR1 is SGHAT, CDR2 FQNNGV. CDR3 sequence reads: CASSAGGTQYF. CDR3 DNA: TGTGCCAGCTCGGCAGGGGGGACCCAGTACTTC.

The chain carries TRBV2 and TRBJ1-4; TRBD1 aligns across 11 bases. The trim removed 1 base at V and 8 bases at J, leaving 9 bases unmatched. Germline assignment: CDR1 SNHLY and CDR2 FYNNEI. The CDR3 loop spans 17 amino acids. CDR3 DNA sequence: TGTGCCAGCAGTGAAGGGCTTGGACAGGGGGCTCGGGAAAAACTGTTTTTT. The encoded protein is CASSEGLGQGAREKLFF.

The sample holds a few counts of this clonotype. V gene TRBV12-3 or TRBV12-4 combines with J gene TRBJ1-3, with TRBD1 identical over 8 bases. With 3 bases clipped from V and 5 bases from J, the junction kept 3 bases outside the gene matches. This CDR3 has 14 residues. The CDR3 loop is CASSFRGQRNTIYF. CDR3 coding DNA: TGTGCCAGCAGTTTCAGGGGGCAAAGAAACACCATATATTTT.

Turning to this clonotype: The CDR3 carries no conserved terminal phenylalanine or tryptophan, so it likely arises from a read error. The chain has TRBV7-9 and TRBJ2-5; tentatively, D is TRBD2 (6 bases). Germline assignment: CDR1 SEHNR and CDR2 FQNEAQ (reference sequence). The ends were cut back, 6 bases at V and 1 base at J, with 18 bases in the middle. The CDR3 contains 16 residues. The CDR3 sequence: CASRLWDSGSQETQYS. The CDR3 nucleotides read TGTGCCAGCAGGTTATGGGACTCCGGGAGCCAAGAGACCCAGTACTCC.

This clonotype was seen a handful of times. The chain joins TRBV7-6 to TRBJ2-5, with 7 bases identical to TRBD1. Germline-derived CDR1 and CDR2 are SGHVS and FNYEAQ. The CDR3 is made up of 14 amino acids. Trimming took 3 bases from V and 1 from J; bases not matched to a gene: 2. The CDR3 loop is CASSLGQTQETQYF. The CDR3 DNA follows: TGTGCCAGCAGCTTGGGACAGACCCAAGAGACCCAGTACTTC.